This T cell receptor beta chain was identified in a study of graft-versus-host responses after intestinal transplantation (dated by TCRdb to the early 2020s). For the wider study: The transplants that recipients received were multivisceral, liver-intestinal, or isolated intestinal. Every recipient was given anti-thymocyte globulin induction, followed by roughly 3 years of maintenance tacrolimus and steroids. Graft-versus-host and host-versus-graft alloreactive T cell clones were tracked in the graft, circulation and bone marrow after intestinal transplantation using bulk TCR-beta CDR3 sequencing. To identify alloreactive clones, pre-transplant mixed lymphocyte reaction products were sequenced and compared with unstimulated pre-transplant donor and recipient T cells. Of the roughly 26 intestinal transplant recipients enrolled in the cohort, one of whom was a retransplant, a few patients without pretransplant specimens were excluded. A peak of at least 4% donor T cells among recipient peripheral blood mononuclear cells was the definition used for donor T cell macrochimerism. Rather than going through the commercial service, samples from a few later patients were sequenced in-house on an Illumina MiSeq and processed with MiXCR. The research as a whole found: In the allografts of patients with donor T cell macrochimerism, GvH to HvG T cell clonal ratios were high. Early after transplant, peak levels of circulating GvH clones were associated with declines in HvG clones. Conclusions were limited by the relatively low number and heterogeneity of intestinal transplant patients. GvH clones were found in recipient bone marrow, and some of the GvH clones appeared earlier in ileal mucosa or blood, which is consistent with an intestinal mucosal origin.

The sample's time point, from its label and the paper: cells obtained before transplantation from donor or recipient. CD3+CD4+ and CD3+CD8+ populations were FACS-sorted from unstimulated pre-transplant donor and recipient cells taken from spleen or lymph nodes. To note about this clone: Its antigen remains undetermined. The record has no base qualities; no much larger clone is one base away.

The library was built by means of the immunoSEQ multiplex PCR assay. In most patients, genomic DNA was isolated using the Qiagen DNeasy Blood and Tissue Kit and sent frozen to Adaptive Biotechnologies for TCR sequencing. For most patients, genomic DNA was subjected to high-throughput TCR-beta CDR3 sequencing by Adaptive Biotechnologies. The original methods were these. Adaptive's ImmunoSEQ software was the source of the TCR sequencing data for 18 patients, while three other patients were processed with MiXCR and VDJtools. CD4 versus CD8 sorting errors were corrected by removing sequences found in both subsets at a frequency ratio below 5:1. Because the origin of CDR3 nucleotide sequences shared between donor and recipient could not be assigned, those sequences were removed. To be classed as alloreactive, a clone needed at least 2-fold expansion over unstimulated cells and a minimum CFSE-low frequency of 0.002% (template counts) or 0.001% (read counts). Clones detected in sequenced pre-transplant spleen, lymph node, or MLR CFSE-low populations of the donor or recipient were defined as mappable. Cumulative frequency of alloreactive clones was calculated as a percentage of all sequences weighted by copy number. Entries here come from immuneACCESS through TCRdb and include only in-frame sequences with V and J called. Some clones fail to appear in such tables; in the studies checked, an unresolved V gene covers under half of the shortfall, and the cause of the remainder is unknown. That table is the source of V, J and clone size, and D and trimming were worked out from the DNA. A total of tens of thousands of clones appear in this sample, 85% to 95% of them only once. The top ten hold more than 0.45% of the sample.

The V end loses 4 bases and the J end loses 9 bases, and a stretch of 13 bases separates them. The CDR3, cysteine through phenylalanine, is 13 amino acids long. Kept here is only the CDR3 DNA, which spans 39 bases and is read in frame from base 1. For CDR1 and CDR2, the germline V gene lists SGHTA and FQGTGA. The chain is made from TRBV7-3 and TRBJ2-1, with TRBD2 tentatively as D gene (6 bases match). The sequence came from a human donor who was the organ donor for an intestinal transplant. Sequencing used unstimulated CD8+ T cells sorted from spleen or lymph node cells, obtained before transplant. CDR3 sequence: CASSSTSTGEQFF. At the DNA level, the sequence is TGTGCCAGCAGCTCAACTAGCACCGGTGAGCAGTTCTTC. The reference TRBV7-3 and TRBJ2-1 proteins fill in what lies around the CDR3, so the full variable domain reads GAGVSQTPSNKVTEKGKYVELRCDPISGHTALYWYRQSLGQGPEFLIYFQGTGAADDSGLPNDRFFAVRPEGSVSTLKIQRTERGDSAVYLCASSSTSTGEQFFGPGTRLTVL.